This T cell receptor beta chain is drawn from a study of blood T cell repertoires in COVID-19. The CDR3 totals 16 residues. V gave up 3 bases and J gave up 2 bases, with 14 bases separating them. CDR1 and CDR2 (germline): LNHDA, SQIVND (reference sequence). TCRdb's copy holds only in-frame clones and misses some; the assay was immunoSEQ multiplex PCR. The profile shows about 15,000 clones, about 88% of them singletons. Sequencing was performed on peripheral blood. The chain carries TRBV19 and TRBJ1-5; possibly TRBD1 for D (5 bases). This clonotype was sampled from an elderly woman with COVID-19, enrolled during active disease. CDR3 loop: CASSMGRLGGNQPQHF. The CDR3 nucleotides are TGTGCCAGTAGTATGGGACGACTAGGGGGCAATCAGCCCCAGCATTTT. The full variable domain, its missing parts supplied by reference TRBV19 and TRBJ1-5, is DGGITQSPKYLFRKEGQNVTLSCEQNLNHDAMYWYRQDPGQGLRLIYYSQIVNDFQKGDIAEGYSVSREKKESFPLTVTSAQKNPTAFYLCASSMGRLGGNQPQHFGDGTRLSIL.